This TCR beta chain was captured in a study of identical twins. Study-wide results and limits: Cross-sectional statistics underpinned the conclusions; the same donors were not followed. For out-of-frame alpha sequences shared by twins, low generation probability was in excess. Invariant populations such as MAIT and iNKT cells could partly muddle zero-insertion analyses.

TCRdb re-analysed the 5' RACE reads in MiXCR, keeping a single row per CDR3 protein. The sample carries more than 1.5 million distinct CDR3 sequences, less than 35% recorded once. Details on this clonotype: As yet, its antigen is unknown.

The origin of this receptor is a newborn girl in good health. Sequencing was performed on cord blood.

DNA for the CDR3: TGTGCCACCAGTGATTGGGAGGGGAACACAGATACGCAGTATTTT. It specifies CATSDWEGNTDTQYF. The chain carries TRBV24-1 and TRBJ2-3; TRBD2 matches 7 bases. This CDR3 region has 15 residues. J gave up 2 bases and V 2 bases, and 3 bases lay outside the gene matches. The V gene's germline CDR1 is KGHDR and CDR2 SFDVKD.